Listed here are 7 T cell receptor beta chains from one sample, sequenced in a study of blood T cell repertoires in COVID-19. Only in-frame clones appear in the TCRdb table, and some are missing; sequencing was by immunoSEQ multiplex PCR. The sample carries 90,000 to 150,000 clones, around 82% recorded once. Sequenced sample: peripheral blood. The receptors here all came from a human donor in a cohort sampled during active COVID-19.

This chain uses TRBV10-3 with TRBJ2-2, with TRBD1 identical over 8 bases. Per germline, CDR1 ENHRY and CDR2 SYGVKD. V dropped 3 bases and J dropped 0; count of bases not matched to a gene: 3. The CDR3 extends over 16 amino acids. CDR3 sequence (DNA): TGTGCCATCAGTGACGGGACAGGACCGAACACCGGGGAGCTGTTTTTT. It yields the protein CAISDGTGPNTGELFF.

The chain employs TRBV18 and TRBJ2-7, with D uncertain. Germline V gene sequence: CDR1 KGHSH, CDR2 LQKENI. This CDR3 comprises 13 residues. V gave up 2 bases and J gave up 2 bases, with 7 bases separating them. The CDR3 is CASSPGGTYEQYF. In nucleotides, the CDR3 is TGTGCCAGCTCACCAGGCGGAACCTACGAGCAGTACTTC.

This rearrangement joins TRBV2 to TRBJ2-5; tentative D call: TRBD1 (6 bases). Deletions cut 6 bases from V and 5 bases from J, with 13 bases between. Germline CDR1 reads SNHLY; CDR2 reads FYNNEI. The CDR3 loop spans 13 amino acids. CDR3 amino acids: CASRPDRLETQYF. The CDR3 DNA follows: TGTGCCAGCAGGCCAGACAGGTTGGAGACCCAGTACTTC.

This chain joins TRBV5-4 and TRBJ2-3; 12 bases map to TRBD2. The CDR3 runs 15 residues. The ends lost 1 base at V and 4 bases at J; junction bases unmatched: 1. The germline V gene has CDR1 SGHNT and CDR2 YYREEE (reference sequence). The CDR3 is CASSLRTSGADTQYF. CDR3 coding DNA: TGTGCCAGCAGCTTGCGGACTAGCGGGGCAGATACGCAGTATTTT.

This clone has just one count. This chain joins TRBV27 and TRBJ1-2; 9 positions agree with TRBD1. Losses at the gene ends were 5 bases for V and 3 bases for J; bases not matched to a gene: 4. The CDR3 length is 14 residues. CDR1 is MNHEY, CDR2 SMNVEV, per germline (reference sequence). The CDR3 DNA is TGTGCCAGCAGTAGCGGACAGGGGCACTATGGCTACACCTTC. It encodes CASSSGQGHYGYTF.

This clone was observed a single time. The chain uses TRBV29-1 and TRBJ1-1; 7 nucleotides align to TRBD1. Trimming took 2 bases from V and 4 from J; bases not matched to a gene: 7. The CDR3 covers 14 residues. Germline-derived CDR1 and CDR2 are SQVTM and ANQGSEA. CDR3 sequence reads: CSVEPRQGTTEAFF. The CDR3 nucleotides read TGCAGCGTTGAACCTAGACAGGGTACCACTGAAGCTTTCTTT.

The chain employs TRBV10-3 and TRBJ2-1; maybe TRBD2 (6 bases). Deletions cut 4 bases from V and 0 bases from J, with 16 bases between. Germline-derived CDR1 and CDR2 are ENHRY and SYGVKD. The CDR3 extends over 17 amino acids. CDR3 nucleotides: TGTGCCATCAGTGGAATGGAGGGCTTGCGCTCCTACAATGAGCAGTTCTTC. This codes for CAISGMEGLRSYNEQFF.